Listed below are T cell receptor beta chains from one sample, sequenced in a study of early T cells in non-severe SARS-CoV-2 infection. TCRdb analysed the 5' RACE reads with MiXCR anew, one entry per CDR3 protein. The repertoire includes tens of thousands of distinct CDR3 sequences, about 13% of them detected once, and about 8% sits in the top ten. Sequenced: whole blood. All receptors come from an adult who was a healthcare worker with PCR-confirmed SARS-CoV-2 infection or an uninfected control (not recorded which). Both conserved end residues are part of each CDR3. D genes are given only for firm matches. The size field is filled for only some rows; it gives once, few, many or a size class.

j_call: TRBJ1-2; v_call: TRBV20-1; d_call: -; clone_size: many; cdr3_aa: CSARDRLINYGYTF; cdr3_nt: TGCAGTGCTAGGGATCGTTTAATTAACTATGGCTACACCTTC
j_call: TRBJ2-7; v_call: TRBV4-1; d_call: TRBD2; clone_size: many; cdr3_aa: CASSQASSGSNEQYF; cdr3_nt: TGCGCCAGCAGCCAAGCGTCTAGCGGGAGCAACGAGCAGTACTTC
j_call: TRBJ2-3; v_call: TRBV11-1; d_call: -; clone_size: few; cdr3_aa: CASSFRTSRADTQYF; cdr3_nt: TGTGCCAGCAGCTTTAGGACATCCCGGGCAGATACGCAGTATTTT
j_call: TRBJ1-3; v_call: TRBV14; d_call: -; clone_size: -; cdr3_aa: CASSQVARGGNTIYF; cdr3_nt: TGTGCCAGCAGTCAAGTGGCCAGGGGAGGAAACACCATATATTTT
j_call: TRBJ1-1; v_call: TRBV11-1; d_call: -; clone_size: few; cdr3_aa: CASSLDAGHPNTEAFF; cdr3_nt: TGTGCCAGCAGCTTAGATGCCGGGCACCCGAACACTGAAGCTTTCTTT
j_call: TRBJ1-4; v_call: TRBV9; d_call: -; clone_size: few; cdr3_aa: CASSVEAINEKLFF; cdr3_nt: TGTGCCAGCAGCGTAGAGGCCATAAATGAAAAACTGTTTTTT
j_call: TRBJ1-4; v_call: TRBV7-2; d_call: -; clone_size: -; cdr3_aa: CASRLRGGSEKLFF; cdr3_nt: TGTGCCAGCAGGCTCAGGGGAGGGTCTGAAAAACTGTTTTTT
j_call: TRBJ1-5; v_call: TRBV19; d_call: TRBD1; clone_size: -; cdr3_aa: CASTRYGQGINQPQHF; cdr3_nt: TGTGCCAGCACACGATACGGACAGGGGATCAATCAGCCCCAGCATTTT
j_call: TRBJ1-3; v_call: TRBV28; d_call: -; clone_size: few; cdr3_aa: CASFEISGNTIYF; cdr3_nt: TGTGCCAGCTTTGAGATCTCTGGAAACACCATATATTTT
j_call: TRBJ2-3; v_call: TRBV6-1; d_call: TRBD1; clone_size: few; cdr3_aa: CASRVQGIGTDTQYF; cdr3_nt: TGTGCCAGCAGGGTACAGGGGATCGGCACAGATACGCAGTATTTT
j_call: TRBJ2-1; v_call: TRBV20-1; d_call: -; clone_size: few; cdr3_aa: CSARSGHEQFF; cdr3_nt: TGCAGTGCTAGATCCGGGCATGAGCAGTTCTTC
j_call: TRBJ2-1; v_call: TRBV7-6; d_call: -; clone_size: many; cdr3_aa: CASTPRSGWRGDNEQFF; cdr3_nt: TGTGCCAGCACCCCCCGTTCAGGGTGGAGGGGTGACAATGAGCAGTTCTTC
j_call: TRBJ2-2; v_call: TRBV5-1; d_call: -; clone_size: few; cdr3_aa: CASSLPAEDTGELFF; cdr3_nt: TGCGCCAGCAGCTTGCCAGCGGAGGACACCGGGGAGCTGTTTTTT
j_call: TRBJ1-1; v_call: TRBV19; d_call: -; clone_size: few; cdr3_aa: CASSIQGRTEAFF; cdr3_nt: TGTGCCAGTAGTATACAGGGCCGCACTGAAGCTTTCTTT
j_call: TRBJ2-5; v_call: TRBV7-8; d_call: -; clone_size: few; cdr3_aa: CASSLFFSQETQYF; cdr3_nt: TGTGCCAGCAGCTTATTTTTTAGCCAGGAGACCCAGTACTTC
j_call: TRBJ2-5; v_call: TRBV10-3; d_call: TRBD2; clone_size: -; cdr3_aa: CAISESTGGETQYF; cdr3_nt: TGTGCCATCAGTGAGTCGACGGGAGGGGAGACCCAGTACTTC
j_call: TRBJ2-2; v_call: TRBV10-3; d_call: TRBD2; clone_size: few; cdr3_aa: CAITSRGDTGELFF; cdr3_nt: TGTGCCATCACCAGCCGGGGGGACACCGGGGAGCTGTTTTTT
j_call: TRBJ2-7; v_call: TRBV11-2; d_call: -; clone_size: many; cdr3_aa: CASSLAPGRGYEQYF; cdr3_nt: TGTGCCAGCAGCTTAGCCCCGGGGCGAGGCTACGAGCAGTACTTC
j_call: TRBJ2-2; v_call: TRBV20-1; d_call: TRBD1; clone_size: many; cdr3_aa: CSARQGSHTGELFF; cdr3_nt: TGCAGTGCCAGACAGGGGTCCCACACCGGGGAGCTGTTTTTT
j_call: TRBJ2-1; v_call: TRBV4-1; d_call: TRBD2; clone_size: few; cdr3_aa: CASSQGLAGAVF; cdr3_nt: TGCGCCAGCAGCCAAGGATTAGCGGGAGCGGTCTTC
j_call: TRBJ2-5; v_call: TRBV9; d_call: -; clone_size: -; cdr3_aa: CASSFRGEETQYF; cdr3_nt: TGTGCCAGCAGCTTCCGCGGGGAAGAGACCCAGTACTTC
j_call: TRBJ2-1; v_call: TRBV7-3; d_call: TRBD2; clone_size: -; cdr3_aa: CASSPGLAGAGYNEQFF; cdr3_nt: TGTGCCAGCAGCCCGGGACTAGCGGGAGCCGGCTACAATGAGCAGTTCTTC
j_call: TRBJ2-6; v_call: TRBV11-2; d_call: -; clone_size: few; cdr3_aa: CASRLPGFTDSGANVLTF; cdr3_nt: TGTGCCAGCAGGTTGCCCGGGTTTACGGACTCTGGGGCCAACGTCCTGACTTTC
j_call: TRBJ2-7; v_call: TRBV5-6; d_call: TRBD2; clone_size: -; cdr3_aa: CASSPLAGRSYEQYF; cdr3_nt: TGTGCCAGCAGCCCACTAGCGGGACGCTCCTACGAGCAGTACTTC
j_call: TRBJ2-5; v_call: TRBV29-1; d_call: -; clone_size: few; cdr3_aa: CSVDLQSKKTQYF; cdr3_nt: TGCAGCGTTGACCTACAGAGTAAGAAGACCCAGTACTTC
j_call: TRBJ1-2; v_call: TRBV24-1; d_call: -; clone_size: -; cdr3_aa: CATSDVGWRGYTF; cdr3_nt: TGTGCCACCAGTGATGTAGGCTGGCGTGGCTACACCTTC
j_call: TRBJ1-1; v_call: TRBV11-2; d_call: TRBD1; clone_size: -; cdr3_aa: CASSWNRGPNTEAFF; cdr3_nt: TGTGCCAGCAGCTGGAACAGGGGGCCGAACACTGAAGCTTTCTTT
j_call: TRBJ1-2; v_call: TRBV27; d_call: -; clone_size: once; cdr3_aa: CASSRAVENYGYTF; cdr3_nt: TGTGCCAGCAGTCGGGCAGTAGAGAACTATGGCTACACCTTC
j_call: TRBJ2-5; v_call: TRBV2; d_call: -; clone_size: many; cdr3_aa: CASSTKTQYF; cdr3_nt: TGTGCCAGCAGTACGAAGACCCAGTACTTC
j_call: TRBJ1-1; v_call: TRBV5-6; d_call: -; clone_size: -; cdr3_aa: CASSLVAAPNTEAFF; cdr3_nt: TGTGCCAGCAGCTTGGTTGCAGCCCCGAACACTGAAGCTTTCTTT
j_call: TRBJ2-5; v_call: TRBV12-3/TRBV12-4; d_call: -; clone_size: many; cdr3_aa: CASRSEGQGETQYF; cdr3_nt: TGTGCCAGCAGATCTGAGGGTCAGGGAGAGACCCAGTACTTC
j_call: TRBJ1-1; v_call: TRBV9; d_call: -; clone_size: -; cdr3_aa: CASSVSSTAEAFF; cdr3_nt: TGTGCCAGCAGCGTATCGTCAACAGCTGAAGCTTTCTTT
j_call: TRBJ2-7; v_call: TRBV4-2; d_call: -; clone_size: few; cdr3_aa: CASSDEWGSSYEQYF; cdr3_nt: TGTGCCAGCAGTGATGAGTGGGGATCGTCCTACGAGCAGTACTTC
j_call: TRBJ1-3; v_call: TRBV7-3; d_call: -; clone_size: many; cdr3_aa: CASSLTGGTEVSGNTIYF; cdr3_nt: TGTGCCAGCAGCTTAACCGGGGGCACTGAAGTATCTGGAAACACCATATATTTT
j_call: TRBJ1-1; v_call: TRBV28; d_call: -; clone_size: -; cdr3_aa: CASSPLDGLAGEAFF; cdr3_nt: TGTGCCAGCAGTCCCCTGGACGGACTAGCTGGTGAAGCTTTCTTT
j_call: TRBJ2-1; v_call: TRBV7-8; d_call: -; clone_size: few; cdr3_aa: CASSLSGLNNEQFF; cdr3_nt: TGTGCCAGCAGCTTAAGCGGGTTGAACAATGAGCAGTTCTTC
j_call: TRBJ2-7; v_call: TRBV2; d_call: -; clone_size: -; cdr3_aa: CASSEPFRYEQYF; cdr3_nt: TGTGCCAGCAGTGAACCCTTCCGCTACGAGCAGTACTTC
j_call: TRBJ2-7; v_call: TRBV18; d_call: -; clone_size: few; cdr3_aa: CASSPPADPYEQYF; cdr3_nt: TGTGCCAGCTCACCACCGGCGGACCCCTACGAGCAGTACTTC
j_call: TRBJ1-3; v_call: TRBV13; d_call: -; clone_size: few; cdr3_aa: CASSLKTRATSNTIYF; cdr3_nt: TGTGCCAGCAGCTTGAAAACCAGGGCTACTTCGAACACCATATATTTT